This entry lists 8 T cell receptor beta chains sequenced from one sample in a study of regulatory and conventional T cells in RAG deficiency. Method: immunoSEQ multiplex PCR; TCRdb's copy keeps in-frame clones and lacks some. Of over 45,000 clones in the sample, 80% to 90% are singletons; the top ten hold approximately 0.51%. The sorted conventional CD4+ T cells were CD25-low and CD127-high, with genomic DNA sequenced. The sample was also reused in another study, on regulatory T cells. That paper adds: Amplification used 52 TRBV primers and 13 TRBJ primers.

Sequences were obtained from CD4+ effector T cells sorted from blood. The receptors were gathered from a human donor in good health.

V and J are TRBV9 and TRBJ1-1, with no clear D. In germline, CDR1 is SGDLS, CDR2 YYNGEE. V shed 5 bases and J shed 5 bases, with 13 bases lying between them. The CDR3 runs to 13 residues. The CDR3 nucleotides are TGTGCCAGCAGTAGAGGGCGGGGAACTGAAGCTTTCTTT. This sequence encodes CASSRGRGTEAFF.

CDR3 sequence: CSVHNRLGNTEAFF. As DNA, the CDR3 is TGCAGCGTCCACAACCGTTTGGGGAACACTGAAGCTTTCTTT. The V call is TRBV29-1, the J call TRBJ1-1; D is uncertain. With 6 bases removed from V and 1 base from J, the gap between germline ends came to 15 bases. Per the germline V gene, CDR1 is SQVTM and CDR2 is ANQGSEA. The CDR3 runs 14 residues.

The chain links TRBV4-1 to TRBJ1-5; a weak D match, TRBD1 (5 bases). Trimming stripped 0 bases from V and 5 bases from J, with 14 bases between. Germline CDR1 reads MGHRA; CDR2 reads YSYEKL. The CDR3 runs to 16 residues. In DNA, the CDR3 is TGCGCCAGCAGCCAAGAGGGGCGCGGGTTATATCAGCCCCAGCATTTT. Its translation is CASSQEGRGLYQPQHF.

This clone was picked up a small number of times. This sequence joins TRBV19 and TRBJ2-7; 8 nucleotides line up with TRBD2. The CDR3 covers 14 residues. Losses at the gene ends were 5 bases for V and 0 bases for J; bases not matched to a gene: 3. Germline CDR1 LNHDA, CDR2 SQIVND (reference sequence). The CDR3 coding sequence is TGTGCCAGTAGTGTTAGCGGGACCTCCTACGAGCAGTACTTC. Translating it yields CASSVSGTSYEQYF.

The chain couples TRBV7-9 to TRBJ2-3, with TRBD2 identical over 10 bases. The trim removed 4 bases at V and 9 bases at J, leaving 10 bases unmatched. This CDR3 has 15 amino acids. From germline, CDR1 is SEHNR and CDR2 FQNEAQ (reference sequence). CDR3 bases: TGTGCCAGCAGCTCACCGAATAGCGGGGGGTGGACGCAGTATTTT. Residues: CASSSPNSGGWTQYF. Supplemented by reference TRBV7-9 and TRBJ2-3, the full variable domain reads DTGVSQNPRHKITKRGQNVTFRCDPISEHNRLYWYRQTLGQGPEFLTYFQNEAQLEKSRLLSDRFSAERPKGSFSTLEIQRTEQGDSAMYLCASSSPNSGGWTQYFGPGTRLTVL.

This rearrangement joins TRBV11-2 to TRBJ1-4; 7 bases fit TRBD1. There are 15 residues in the CDR3. V lost 5 bases to trimming and J lost 8 bases; unmatched junction nucleotides: 11. Germline values: CDR1 SGHAT, CDR2 FQNNGV. The CDR3 here is CASSRATGFMEKLFF. As DNA, the CDR3 is TGTGCCAGCAGCCGCGCGACAGGGTTCATGGAAAAACTGTTTTTT.

The rearrangement links TRBV28 to TRBJ1-1; D is unresolved. V was clipped by 2 bases and J by 3 bases, with 10 bases between them. The CDR3 consists of 14 residues. Per the germline V gene, CDR1 is MDHEN and CDR2 is SYDVKM. The CDR3 coding sequence is TGTGCCAGCAGTTTAGTTAGTGTATACACTGAAGCTTTCTTT. This sequence encodes CASSLVSVYTEAFF.

V is TRBV5-4 and J is TRBJ2-7, with 10 bases matching TRBD1. Losses at the gene ends were 2 bases for V and 0 bases for J; bases not matched to a gene: 14. Germline CDR1 SGHNT, CDR2 YYREEE (reference sequence). The CDR3 is made up of 19 amino acids. CDR3 in DNA: TGTGCCAGCAGCTTAACCCGGGGACAGGGGAAAAGTTCCTCCTACGAGCAGTACTTC. Protein sequence: CASSLTRGQGKSSSYEQYF. The full variable domain, completed using reference TRBV5-4 and TRBJ2-7, is ETGVTQSPTHLIKTRGQQVTLRCSSQSGHNTVSWYQQALGQGPQFIFQYYREEENGRGNFPPRFSGLQFPNYSSELNVNALELDDSALYLCASSLTRGQGKSSSYEQYFGPGTRLTVT.